Following are 6 T cell receptor beta chains from one sample sequenced in a study of T cells in Graves' hyperthyroidism and ophthalmopathy. TCR beta CDR3 regions were amplified from RNA. First-round RT-PCR targeting the TCR CDR3 was performed with the HTBI primer set. TCRdb independently ran MiXCR on the multiplex PCR reads; one entry per CDR3 protein. The sample holds about 500,000 distinct CDR3 sequences, approximately 16% seen once. Input material: blood. The receptors shown here come from a woman in her twenties or thirties with Graves' ophthalmopathy.

The chain recombines TRBV20-1 with TRBJ1-3; 10 bases line up with TRBD1. CDR1 is DFQATT, CDR2 SNEGSKA, per germline (reference sequence). CDR3 length: 13 residues. CDR3 sequence: CIRDRGCGNTIYF. The CDR3 DNA follows: TGCATCCGGGACAGGGGATGTGGAAACACCATATATTTT.

The chain links TRBV20-1 to TRBJ1-3, with no clear D. The CDR3 is made up of 15 amino acids. Trimming pared 5 bases from V and 3 bases from J, leaving 17 bases between. Germline V gives CDR1 DFQATT, CDR2 SNEGSKA (reference sequence). The CDR3 DNA reads as TGCAGTGCTGCAGCCCCGGGGATAGGTGGAAACACCATATATTTT. Amino acid sequence: CSAAAPGIGGNTIYF.

J is TRBJ1-4 and V is TRBV24-1; D is uncertain. The V end was cut by 4 bases, the J end by 3 bases, with 11 bases between. Germline V CDR1 and CDR2: KGHDR, SFDVKD. The CDR3 runs to 15 residues. DNA of the CDR3: TGTGCCACCAGTGACTCTAGGATCCCTAATGAAAAACTGTTTTTT. This translates into CATSDSRIPNEKLFF.

This clonotype appeared a few times. CDR3 bases: TGTGCCAGTAGTTCGGGTACTAGCAATCAGCCCCAGCATTTT. This codes for CASSSGTSNQPQHF. This rearrangement joins TRBV19 to TRBJ1-5; D remains ambiguous. Looked up from germline, CDR1 is LNHDA and CDR2 is SQIVND (reference sequence). The CDR3 is 14 residues long. Trimming cost V 5 bases and J 0 bases, with 8 bases left between them.

This chain links TRBV2 with TRBJ2-1, with 9 bases lining up with TRBD2. The germline CDR1 and CDR2 sequences are SNHLY and FYNNEI. V dropped 7 bases and J dropped 15; count of bases not matched to a gene: 13. The CDR3 covers 13 residues. As DNA, the CDR3 is TGTGCCAGCAAACACGAGGCTAGCGGGGATCCGTTCTTC. Its protein product is CASKHEASGDPFF.

This clonotype was recorded at least ten times. This sequence joins TRBV5-1 and TRBJ2-7, with TRBD1 matching 10 bases. Germline V gene sequence: CDR1 SGHRS, CDR2 YFSETQ. The CDR3 length is 17 residues. The V segment lost 4 bases and the J segment 1 base; nucleotides outside the gene matches: 11. CDR3 sequence: CASSLDRGRTESYEQYF. The CDR3 DNA reads TGCGCCAGCAGCCTCGACAGGGGGCGAACAGAGTCCTACGAGCAGTACTTC.